This T cell receptor beta chain was found in a study of STAT5B mutations in CD4+ large granular lymphocyte leukemia. Study information: The CDR3 'QG' motif was associated with a particular HLA allele among healthy donors.

The data were produced by immunoSEQ multiplex PCR, yet TCRdb's version contains in-frame clones alone and is incomplete. The sample lists 20,000 to 25,000 clones; just under 75% were seen once. Whole-study results and caveats: Patient CD4-sorted repertoires stayed more clonal than healthy ones after leukemic-clone removal. The CD4+ versus CD8+ T-LGLL clonality difference may reflect limited sample size.

Remarks on this clone: The antigen is undetermined.

The receptor comes from a human donor in good health. Sequenced: CD4+ T cells from blood buffy coats.

CDR3 loop: CASSPGQGSYNSPLHF. The CDR3 nucleotides are TGTGCCAGCAGCCCAGGACAGGGCTCCTATAATTCACCCCTCCACTTT. The J gene is TRBJ1-6, the V gene TRBV9, with 8 bases fitting TRBD1. Germline V gives CDR1 SGDLS, CDR2 YYNGEE. The CDR3 is made up of 16 amino acids. V lost 4 bases to trimming and J lost 0 bases; unmatched junction nucleotides: 3.